The clone carrying this T cell receptor (beta chain) showed up just a few times. What it binds is unknown. Construction of TCR beta libraries relied on iRepertoire HTBI primers and on Arm-PCR targeting CDR3 regions. TCRdb re-called the multiplex PCR reads with MiXCR, one entry per CDR3 protein. The sample yields about 540,000 distinct CDR3 sequences, approximately 12% seen once. These data come from a study of regulatory T cells in long-lasting Graves disease. The study's findings and limits: Persistent Graves' patients had lower TCR diversity than newly diagnosed ones.

Time point reported: newly diagnosed GD, antithyroid drugs for less than 3 months. RNA from PBMCs was the source of the TCR library. Germline V gene lookup returns CDR1 SQVTM and CDR2 ANQGSEA. Trimming left V 4 bases short and J 5 bases short, with 11 bases between. The CDR3 is 13 residues long. This same sample was also taken into another study, of T cells in Graves' hyperthyroidism and ophthalmopathy. That source adds: Within blood appeared most thyroid clonotypes that had expanded above 0.001.

The receptor comes from a man younger than 40 with Graves disease. Material: peripheral blood mononuclear cells (PBMCs), obtained at new diagnosis, from a patient treated with antithyroid drugs. The chain is built from TRBV29-1 and TRBJ2-2; either TRBD1 or TRBD2 may fit D (5 bases each). The CDR3 loop is CSVGGAGTGELFF. The CDR3 bases are TGCAGCGTTGGGGGAGCAGGGACCGGGGAGCTGTTTTTT.